This T cell receptor (beta chain) was retrieved from a study of blood T cell repertoires in COVID-19 (dated by TCRdb to the early 2020s). Some background on the complete study: Samples from collaborators originated in the United States, Italy and Spain and spanned both the acute and convalescent phases of COVID-19. The material from the prospective study consisted of cDNA or gDNA derived from T cells, B-cell-depleted T cells, or PBMCs. Deeply sampled blood TCRbeta repertoires from subjects exposed to, actively infected with, or recovered from COVID-19 were included in the dataset. The repertoires were released in a freely available public database intended as a resource for research on the immune response to SARS-CoV-2. Samples were obtained from the ongoing ImmuneRACE study (first 160 participants) and from 1,200 or so subjects provided by 6 global collaborators. A de-identified subject ID, COVID-19 status, age in years and sex were almost always included in the sample metadata. Where available, HLA class I and class II types were taken from metadata supplied by the sample provider and were not determined by assay-based typing. General conclusions and limits of the study: The amount of clinical and demographic metadata varied by source and participant and was provided uncurated.

Collaborating institutions collected whole blood in K2EDTA tubes following their own protocols. Collaborator samples were shipped for TCRbeta analysis as frozen whole blood, isolated PBMCs, or DNA extracted from either sample type. As for this clone: Its cognate antigen has yet to be identified. No clone much larger than this one lies a single base away; base qualities are absent.

At the junction V is shortened by 0 bases and J by 5 bases, with 10 bases in between. Taken from the germline V gene (reference sequence), the CDR1 and CDR2 loops are LNHNV and YYDKDF. From the cysteine up to the phenylalanine, the CDR3 has a length of 14 residues. Only the CDR3 part of the read is kept: 42 bases, read in frame from the first base. The immunoSEQ Assay, a bias-controlled multiplex PCR, was used to amplify TCRbeta CDR3 regions from genomic DNA. In the original analysis: Within the assay, amplification of reference gene primers was used to estimate how many nucleated cells each sample contained. To quantify the absolute abundance of each unique TCRbeta CDR3 rearrangement, sequence reads were collapsed and filtered. Productive Simpson clonality was computed per sample as the square root of Simpson's diversity index over productive rearrangements. Entries here come from immuneACCESS through TCRdb and include only in-frame sequences with V and J called. Some clones fail to appear in such tables; in the studies checked, an unresolved V gene covers under half of the shortfall, and the cause of the remainder is unknown. Clonal size and the V and J genes are those of that table, whereas D and trimming came from the DNA. Counted in this sample were about 180,000 clones; around 88% of them appeared once. About 3.9% of the sample comes from the top ten.

The clonotype originates from a woman in her thirties with acute or convalescent COVID-19. The chain employs TRBV15 and TRBJ2-5; the D segment cannot be called with confidence. Sequenced sample: peripheral blood. The CDR3 has the sequence CATSRDPGPETQYF. The DNA reads TGTGCCACCAGCAGAGATCCGGGTCCGGAGACCCAGTACTTC.